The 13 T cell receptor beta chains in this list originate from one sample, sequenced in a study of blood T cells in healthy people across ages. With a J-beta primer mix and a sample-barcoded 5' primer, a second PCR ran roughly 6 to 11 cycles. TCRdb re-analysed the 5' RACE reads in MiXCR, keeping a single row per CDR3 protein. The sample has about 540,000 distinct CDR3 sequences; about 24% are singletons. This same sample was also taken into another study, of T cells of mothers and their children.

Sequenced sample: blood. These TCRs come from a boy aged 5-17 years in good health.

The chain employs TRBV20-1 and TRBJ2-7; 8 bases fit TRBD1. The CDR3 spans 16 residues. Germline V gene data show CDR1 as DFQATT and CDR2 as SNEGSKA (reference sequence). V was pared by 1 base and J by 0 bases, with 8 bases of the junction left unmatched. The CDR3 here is CSARGVRDRISYEQYF. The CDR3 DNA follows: TGCAGTGCTAGAGGGGTCCGGGACAGGATCTCCTACGAGCAGTACTTC.

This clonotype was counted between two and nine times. CDR3 sequence: CASSYWTANTGELFF. In DNA form, the CDR3 reads TGTGCCAGCAGCTATTGGACAGCGAACACCGGGGAGCTGTTTTTT. The rearrangement uses TRBV7-2 and TRBJ2-2; maybe TRBD1 (6 bases). The CDR3 consists of 15 residues. V was trimmed by 4 bases and J by 0 bases, leaving 9 bases between them. CDR1 is SGHTA, CDR2 FQGNSA, per germline.

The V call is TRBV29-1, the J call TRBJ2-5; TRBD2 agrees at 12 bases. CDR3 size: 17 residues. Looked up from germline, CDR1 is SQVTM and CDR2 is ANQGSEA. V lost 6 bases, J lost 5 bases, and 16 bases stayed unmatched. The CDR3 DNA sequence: TGCAGCGTGGGAGGCCTAGCGGGAGGGCCGATACGGGAGACCCAGTACTTC. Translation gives CSVGGLAGGPIRETQYF. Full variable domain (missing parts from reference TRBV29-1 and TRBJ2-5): SAVISQKPSRDICQRGTSLTIQCQVDSQVTMMFWYRQQPGQSLTLIATANQGSEATYESGFVIDKFPISRPNLTFSTLTVSNMSPEDSSIYLCSVGGLAGGPIRETQYFGPGTRLLVL.

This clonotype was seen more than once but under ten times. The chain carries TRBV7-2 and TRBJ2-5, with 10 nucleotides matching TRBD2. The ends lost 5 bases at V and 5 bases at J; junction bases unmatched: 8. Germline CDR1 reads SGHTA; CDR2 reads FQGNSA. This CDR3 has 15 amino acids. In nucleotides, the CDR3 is TGTGCCAGCAGCCTCGGGACTAGCGTTAAGGAGACCCAGTACTTC. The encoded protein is CASSLGTSVKETQYF.

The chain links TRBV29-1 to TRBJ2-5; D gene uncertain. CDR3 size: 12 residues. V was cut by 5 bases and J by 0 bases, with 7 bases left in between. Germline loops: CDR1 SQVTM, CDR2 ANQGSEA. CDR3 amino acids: CSVFTNQETQYF. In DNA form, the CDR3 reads TGCAGCGTTTTTACGAACCAAGAGACCCAGTACTTC.

The CDR3: CATTTTEQETQYF. DNA for the CDR3: TGTGCCACTACTACCACGGAACAAGAGACCCAGTACTTC. The chain joins TRBV18 to TRBJ2-5; D is undetermined. The CDR3 sequence is 13 residues long. V lost 10 bases and J lost 2, with 14 bases in between. The germline V gene has CDR1 KGHSH and CDR2 LQKENI.

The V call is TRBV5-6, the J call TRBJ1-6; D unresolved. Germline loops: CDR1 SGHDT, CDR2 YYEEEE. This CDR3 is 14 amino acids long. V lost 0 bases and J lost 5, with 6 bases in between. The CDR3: CASSLDTHNSPLHF. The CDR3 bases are TGTGCCAGCAGCTTGGACACCCATAATTCACCCCTCCACTTT.

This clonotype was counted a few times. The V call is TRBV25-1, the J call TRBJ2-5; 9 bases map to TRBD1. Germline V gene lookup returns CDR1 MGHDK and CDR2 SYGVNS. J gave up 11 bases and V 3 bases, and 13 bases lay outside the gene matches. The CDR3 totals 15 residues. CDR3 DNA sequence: TGTGCCAGCAGTGATCCTCACCCGACAGGGGGGGAGCAGTACTTC. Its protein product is CASSDPHPTGGEQYF.

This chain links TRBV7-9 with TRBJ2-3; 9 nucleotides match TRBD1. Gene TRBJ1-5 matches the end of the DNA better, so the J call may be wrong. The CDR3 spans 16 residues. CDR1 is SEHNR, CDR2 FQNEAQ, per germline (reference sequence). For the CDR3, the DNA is TGTGCCAGCAGCCCCAGGGGACAGGGAGTTCGTGATACGCAGCATTTT. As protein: CASSPRGQGVRDTQHF.

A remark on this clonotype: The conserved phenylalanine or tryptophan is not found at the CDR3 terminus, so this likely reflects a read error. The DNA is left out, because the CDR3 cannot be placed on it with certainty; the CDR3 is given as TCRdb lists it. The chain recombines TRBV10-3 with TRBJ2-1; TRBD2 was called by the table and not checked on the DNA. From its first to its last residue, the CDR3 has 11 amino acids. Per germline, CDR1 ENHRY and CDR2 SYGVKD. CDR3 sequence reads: CALRSETSGGV.

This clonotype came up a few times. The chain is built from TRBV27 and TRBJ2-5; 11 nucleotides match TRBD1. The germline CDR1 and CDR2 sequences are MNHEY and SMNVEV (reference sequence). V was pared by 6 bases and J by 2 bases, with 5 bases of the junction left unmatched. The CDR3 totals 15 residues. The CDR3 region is CASRRDRGGQETQYF. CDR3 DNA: TGTGCCAGCAGGCGGGACAGGGGGGGACAAGAGACCCAGTACTTC.

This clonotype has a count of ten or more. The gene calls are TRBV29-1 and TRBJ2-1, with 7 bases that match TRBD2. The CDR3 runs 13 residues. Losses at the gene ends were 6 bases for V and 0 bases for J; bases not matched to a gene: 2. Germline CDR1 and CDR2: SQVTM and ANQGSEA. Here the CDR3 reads CSVGGVSYNEQFF. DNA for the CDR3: TGCAGCGTGGGGGGGGTCTCCTACAATGAGCAGTTCTTC.

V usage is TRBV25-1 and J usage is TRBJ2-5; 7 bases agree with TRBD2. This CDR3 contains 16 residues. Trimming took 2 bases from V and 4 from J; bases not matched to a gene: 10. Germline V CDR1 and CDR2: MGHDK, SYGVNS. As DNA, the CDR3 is TGTGCCAGCAGTGAACTGCGGGGGTTGGGCGCAGAGACCCAGTACTTC. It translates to CASSELRGLGAETQYF.